This TCR beta chain was recovered during a study of glioma-infiltrating T cells after dendritic cell vaccination. Study summary: Patients received autologous tumor lysate-pulsed dendritic cell vaccination between 2003 and 2012.

The table came from immunoSEQ multiplex PCR; TCRdb's copy has only in-frame clones and leaves some out. The sample holds roughly 62,000 clones, about 86% seen once. Time point of the sample: after dendritic cell vaccination, including at tumor progression/relapse. None of the glioblastoma patients had an isocitrate dehydrogenase mutation. V dropped 6 bases and J dropped 2; count of bases not matched to a gene: 7. The CDR3 is 14 amino acids. Germline CDR1 reads SGHNT; CDR2 reads YENEEA. The rearrangement joins TRBV11-3 to TRBJ2-7, with TRBD1 identical over 7 bases. The TCR sequence derives from a human donor with glioblastoma. The starting material was blood, obtained after dendritic cell vaccination. The CDR3 is CASRYRGHTYEQYF. CDR3 in DNA: TGTGCCAGCAGATACAGGGGCCACACCTACGAGCAGTACTTC. Combining the CDR3 with reference TRBV11-3 and TRBJ2-7 gives the whole variable domain EAGVVQSPRYKIIEKKQPVAFWCNPISGHNTLYWYLQNLGQGPELLIRYENEEAVDDSQLPKDRFSAERLKGVDSTLKIQPAELGDSAVYLCASRYRGHTYEQYFGPGTRLTVT.